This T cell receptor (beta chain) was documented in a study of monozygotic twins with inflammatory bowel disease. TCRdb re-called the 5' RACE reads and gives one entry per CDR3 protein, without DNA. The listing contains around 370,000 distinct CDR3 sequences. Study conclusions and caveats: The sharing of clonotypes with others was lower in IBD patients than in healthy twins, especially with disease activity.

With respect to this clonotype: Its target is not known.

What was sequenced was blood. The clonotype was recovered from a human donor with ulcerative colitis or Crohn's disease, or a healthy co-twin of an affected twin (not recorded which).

CDR3 region: CATSRVVDRGTEAFF. This chain links TRBV24-1 with TRBJ1-1; TCRdb's D call of TRBD1 is untestable without DNA. Germline V CDR1 and CDR2: KGHDR, SFDVKD. The CDR3 runs 15 residues.